Each of the 11 T cell receptor beta chains below was sequenced from the same sample in a study of response to subunit inactivated influenza vaccine. One entry per CDR3 protein, called by TCRdb with MiXCR from the RT-PCR reads. The sample lists 450,000 to 600,000 distinct CDR3 sequences; more than 7% were seen once. The sample here was PBMCs from blood, taken 23 months after vaccination. Receptors were obtained from a man aged 45 to 75 who received an inactivated influenza vaccine.

The V gene is TRBV4-1, the J gene TRBJ2-3; 8 positions agree with TRBD2. Per germline, CDR1 MGHRA and CDR2 YSYEKL. The CDR3 covers 15 residues. With V trimmed by 4 bases and J by 4 bases, 7 bases remained unmatched. The chain's CDR3 is CASSLLAGSPDTQYF. The CDR3 DNA sequence: TGCGCCAGCAGCCTTTTAGCGGGGAGCCCAGATACGCAGTATTTT.

This clonotype has more than one count but fewer than ten. The chain employs TRBV3-1 and TRBJ1-2; TRBD1 agrees at 8 bases. CDR1 and CDR2 (germline): LGHDT, YNNKEL (reference sequence). J gave up 7 bases and V 0 bases, and 7 bases lay outside the gene matches. This CDR3 is built from 15 residues. This CDR3 is CASSQDAGGAGGYTF. CDR3 nucleotide sequence: TGTGCCAGCAGCCAAGATGCAGGGGGCGCCGGTGGCTACACCTTC.

This clonotype was detected a few times. The rearrangement uses TRBV28 and TRBJ2-2; D gene ambiguous. CDR1 MDHEN and CDR2 SYDVKM come from the germline V gene. This CDR3 is 15 amino acids long. V gave up 3 bases and J gave up 6 bases, with 14 bases separating them. For the CDR3, the DNA is TGTGCCAGCAGTTTCGGGCTGCAGGCTGCCGGGGAGCTGTTTTTT. Protein sequence: CASSFGLQAAGELFF.

The table lists this clonotype with a few counts. This chain joins TRBV29-1 and TRBJ2-5, with TRBD2 as a possible D gene (7 bases). The CDR3 has 17 residues. V shed 1 base and J shed 4 bases, with 22 bases lying between them. Germline CDR1 is SQVTM and CDR2 is ANQGSEA. The CDR3 region is CSVEGGGPGLRAETQYF. CDR3 nucleotide sequence: TGCAGCGTTGAAGGGGGGGGCCCAGGCTTGAGGGCAGAGACCCAGTACTTC. The whole variable domain, filled in from reference TRBV29-1 and TRBJ2-5, reads SAVISQKPSRDICQRGTSLTIQCQVDSQVTMMFWYRQQPGQSLTLIATANQGSEATYESGFVIDKFPISRPNLTFSTLTVSNMSPEDSSIYLCSVEGGGPGLRAETQYFGPGTRLLVL.

The table lists this clonotype with a few counts. The chain combines TRBV18 with TRBJ2-7; 7 nucleotides match TRBD1. Germline loops: CDR1 KGHSH, CDR2 LQKENI. The CDR3 is 14 amino acids. The J segment lost 4 bases and the V segment lost 1 base, leaving 4 bases of the junction unmatched. CDR3 DNA sequence: TGTGCCAGCTCACCACGGGCACAGGGGTACGAGCAGTACTTC. Protein sequence: CASSPRAQGYEQYF.

The chain joins TRBV12-3 or TRBV12-4 to TRBJ2-1; 8 bases agree with TRBD1. The CDR3 is 14 residues long. V lost 10 bases and J lost 5; bases outside the gene matches: 10. The CDR3 DNA reads TGTGCCACCGGACGGACAGGGACCCACAATGAGCAGTTCTTC. Amino acid sequence: CATGRTGTHNEQFF.

This clonotype was detected many times. This sequence joins TRBV12-3 or TRBV12-4 and TRBJ1-5; D unresolved. Trimming left V 3 bases short and J 7 bases short, with 10 bases between. This CDR3 spans 13 amino acids. CDR3 sequence reads: CASSLAGLQPQHF. Written as DNA, the CDR3 is TGTGCCAGCAGTTTGGCGGGGTTGCAGCCCCAGCATTTT.

This clonotype was recorded a few times. The chain is built from TRBV3-1 and TRBJ2-7; D ambiguous. V lost 3 bases and J 5 bases, leaving 14 bases between the germline ends. The CDR3 contains 14 residues. Germline CDR1 LGHDT, CDR2 YNNKEL (reference sequence). The CDR3 region has the DNA TGTGCCAGCAGCCATTCCACTCAGGTCCACGAGCAGTACTTC. Translation gives CASSHSTQVHEQYF.

The chain carries TRBV20-1 and TRBJ2-5; D ambiguous. Trimming took 0 bases from V and 5 from J, leaving 10 bases between them. The CDR3 length is 13 residues. Germline V gives CDR1 DFQATT, CDR2 SNEGSKA (reference sequence). CDR3: CSARDPMRETQYF. DNA for the CDR3: TGCAGTGCTAGAGATCCGATGAGGGAGACCCAGTACTTC.

The chain couples TRBV7-9 to TRBJ1-5, with D possibly being TRBD1 (6 bases). CDR3 length equals 13 residues. Per germline, CDR1 SEHNR and CDR2 FQNEAQ (reference sequence). V was trimmed by 4 bases and J by 8 bases, leaving 12 bases between them. DNA for the CDR3: TGTGCCAGCAGCTCCGGGACATTTGAGCCCCAGCATTTT. The encoded protein is CASSSGTFEPQHF.

The rearrangement uses TRBV10-3 and TRBJ1-2; 7 nucleotides align to TRBD1. The length of the CDR3 is 14 residues. After removal of 0 bases from V and 4 bases from J, the junction contained 2 bases not matched to a gene. Germline V lookup: CDR1 ENHRY, CDR2 SYGVKD. The CDR3, as DNA: TGTGCCATCAGTGAGTCGAGGGACAGCTATGGCTACACCTTC. Amino acid sequence: CAISESRDSYGYTF.